The T cell receptor beta chain under discussion was sequenced for a study of CD4 T cells in relation to SARS-CoV-2 and coronaviruses. Study as a whole: Crossreactive spike epitopes shared across donors were mapped to their HLA restriction.

TCRdb's table, derived via immunoSEQ multiplex PCR, lists solely in-frame clones and lacks some. This table has tens of thousands of clones, 86% appearing once. In its sample, this clone was seen once. Its target is unknown. Unexposed donor CD4+ T cells date from about 2011-2018, before the COVID-19 pandemic. V was clipped by 9 bases and J by 10 bases; unmatched bases: 5. Germline CDR1 is MDHEN and CDR2 is SYDVKM. The CDR3 totals 13 residues. Notes on the study in general: Samples before the pandemic and after infection were not matched within any donor. In roughly 65% of donors, memory CD4+ clonotypes crossrecognized SARS-CoV-2 and at least one common cold coronavirus spike. Crossreactive clones expanded significantly less to SARS-CoV-2 than monoreactive clones.

Sample: memory CD4+ T cells from PBMCs. This receptor was identified in a human donor in good health. The rearrangement joins TRBV28 to TRBJ2-1; 14 nucleotides match TRBD2. The DNA of the CDR3 is TGTGCCAGTGGACTAGCGGGAGGACGGGAGCAGTTCTTC. Its translation is CASGLAGGREQFF.